Below, 2 T cell receptor beta chains from the same sample are listed, as sequenced in a study of molecular identifiers for immune sequencing clone quantification (dated by TCRdb to the late 2010s). The protocol used for the library was PCR. TCRdb shows the sequencer as NextSeq 500. TCRdb trimmed public reads at Q25 via fastp, called clones via MiXCR and kept in-frame beta chains. Each CDR3 protein appears once, grouped with its most common genes and DNA. This sample is represented by 490,000 or so distinct CDR3 sequences; roughly 25% of them were singletons. The ten largest clonotypes hold approximately 0.76% of the sample. Specimen: naive CD8+ T cells from blood, with Jurkat cell RNA spiked in. Per the publication, the cell subset or site label means: FACS-sorted CD8+CD4-CCR7+CD45RA+ naive T cells. These receptors were collected from a human donor in good health. Some libraries in this study had Jurkat cell RNA spiked in.

In this sample, this clonotype turned up once. The chain employs TRBV10-3 and TRBJ2-1; TRBD2 matches 9 bases. V lost 0 bases and J lost 3; bases outside the gene matches: 6. This CDR3 comprises 17 residues. Germline V gene data show CDR1 as ENHRY and CDR2 as SYGVKD. The CDR3, as DNA: TGTGCCATCAGTGAGTCTAGCGGGGGAGAAAGCTACAATGAGCAGTTCTTC. Translation gives CAISESSGGESYNEQFF.

This clonotype showed up many times. The V call is TRBV7-9, the J call TRBJ2-3, with D possibly being TRBD1 or TRBD2 (5 bases each). Trimming left V 4 bases short and J 0 bases short, with 14 bases between. From germline, CDR1 is SEHNR and CDR2 FQNEAQ (reference sequence). The CDR3 totals 16 residues. CDR3 region: CASSSIASGSTDTQYF. As DNA, the CDR3 is TGTGCCAGCAGCTCCATAGCGTCAGGGAGCACAGATACGCAGTATTTT.